The T cell receptor (beta chain) described here comes from a study of T cell responses to AZD1222 COVID-19 vaccine. Overall study results and limits: Seropositive status at baseline applied to only 6 or 7 AZD1222 recipients.

Germline V gene sequence: CDR1 MDHEN, CDR2 SYDVKM. The CDR3 has 15 amino acids. V was shortened by 3 bases and J by 7 bases, with 15 bases between the two germline ends. This clone was recorded once. Its cognate antigen is unknown. Using immunoSEQ multiplex PCR, the repertoire was profiled, and TCRdb retains in-frame clones only, with some absent. Of about 150,000 clones listed, 88% are singletons. This TCR was recovered from an adult who had recovered from COVID-19. The V call is TRBV28, the J call TRBJ2-2; D not resolved. The source was peripheral blood, collected after recovery from COVID-19. CDR3 nucleotide sequence: TGTGCCAGCAGTTTTAGGTCCATCTCGGACGGGGAGCTGTTTTTT. Translating gives CASSFRSISDGELFF.